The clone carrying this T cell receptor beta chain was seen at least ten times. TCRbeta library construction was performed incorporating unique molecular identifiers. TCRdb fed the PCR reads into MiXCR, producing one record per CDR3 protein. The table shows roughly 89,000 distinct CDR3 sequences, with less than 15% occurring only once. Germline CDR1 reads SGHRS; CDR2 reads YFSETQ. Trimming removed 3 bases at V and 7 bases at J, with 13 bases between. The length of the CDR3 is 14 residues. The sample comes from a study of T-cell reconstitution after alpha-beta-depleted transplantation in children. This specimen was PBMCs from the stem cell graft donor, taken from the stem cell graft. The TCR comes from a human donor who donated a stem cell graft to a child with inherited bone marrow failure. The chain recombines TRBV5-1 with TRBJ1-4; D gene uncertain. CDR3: CASSWTGWGEKLFF. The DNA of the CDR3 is TGCGCCAGCAGCTGGACGGGATGGGGTGAAAAACTGTTTTTT.